A selection of T cell receptor beta chains follows, all from one sample in a study of blood T cell repertoires in COVID-19. Some clones are missing from TCRdb's copy, which holds only in-frame ones; the method was immunoSEQ multiplex PCR. The table records 150,000 to 200,000 clones, around 86% of them present only once. What was sequenced was peripheral blood. The receptors were sampled from a man aged 35 to 55 with active or convalescent COVID-19. The CDR3 runs from the conserved cysteine through the conserved F or W. Each record gives: J gene, V gene, clone size, D gene, CDR3 DNA, CDR3 protein. A D gene is named only where the DNA matches it firmly. Expanded clones get a size class; other rows say once, few or many, or leave the size out.

TRBJ2-1,TRBV7-9,once,-,TGTGCCAGCAGCTTAGGGCGGGATGAGCAGTTCTTC,CASSLGRDEQFF
TRBJ2-7,TRBV25-1,-,TRBD1,TGTGCCAGCAGTGCTGCAGGGGGCAGAAACGAGCAGTACTTC,CASSAAGGRNEQYF
TRBJ1-5,TRBV6-4,-,-,TGTGCCAGCAGTCATAGGGACATGGGGAGCAATCAGCCCCAGCATTTT,CASSHRDMGSNQPQHF
TRBJ2-1,TRBV7-3,-,-,TGTGCCAGCAGCTTAACCCTAGAAGGCCCCTACAATGAGCAGTTCTTC,CASSLTLEGPYNEQFF
TRBJ2-2,TRBV5-1,-,TRBD1,TGCGCCAGCAGCTTGTCTACAGGGGGCGCCGGGGAGCTGTTTTTT,CASSLSTGGAGELFF
TRBJ2-7,TRBV5-6,-,TRBD1,TGTGCCAGCAGACAAATAGGACAGGGCTCCGTCTACGAGCAGTACTTC,CASRQIGQGSVYEQYF
TRBJ2-3,TRBV6-6,-,-,TGTGCCAGCAGTTACTCCGGGGGCACAGATACGCAGTATTTT,CASSYSGGTDTQYF
TRBJ2-5,TRBV11-2,-,-,TGTGCCAGCAGTATAGCAGGGGTAGGCCCAGAGACCCAGTACTTC,CASSIAGVGPETQYF
TRBJ2-7,TRBV28,-,-,TGTGCCAGTATTACAGGGAGGGGGTATAGTGAGCAGTACTTC,CASITGRGYSEQYF
TRBJ1-5,TRBV20-1,-,-,TGCAGTGCTGGTGATATAAACTCTAGCAATCAGCCCCAGCATTTT,CSAGDINSSNQPQHF
TRBJ2-2,TRBV5-8,once,-,TGTGCCAGCAGCTTGGCCCAAACCGGGGAGCTGTTTTTT,CASSLAQTGELFF
TRBJ1-5,TRBV7-8,few,TRBD1,TGTGCCAGCAGTCCTACTGACAGGGGGCGACAGCCCCAGCATTTT,CASSPTDRGRQPQHF
TRBJ1-1,TRBV28,-,-,TGTGCCAGCAGCAGCGCCGGTGTGAGGGACACTGAAGCTTTCTTT,CASSSAGVRDTEAFF
TRBJ1-4,TRBV18,-,TRBD1,TGTGCCAGCTCACCATTACAGGGGTATGATGAAAAACTGTTTTTT,CASSPLQGYDEKLFF
TRBJ1-5,TRBV28,-,-,TGTGCCAGTCGGTCAGGGGAGAGGCCCCAGCATTTT,CASRSGERPQHF
TRBJ2-2,TRBV7-9,-,TRBD1,TGTGCCAGCAGCTTAGCGGCAGGGGGAAAGCGTAAGAACACCGGGGAGCTGTTTTTT,CASSLAAGGKRKNTGELFF
TRBJ1-1,TRBV4-3,-,-,TGCGCCAGCAGCCAAGTTGGGGGGACTGAAGCTTTCTTT,CASSQVGGTEAFF
TRBJ1-2,TRBV28,-,-,TGTGCCAGCAGTGTGGGTCGCCGGGATGGCTACACCTTC,CASSVGRRDGYTF
TRBJ2-5,TRBV11-2,-,TRBD2,TGTGCCAGCAGTTTTAGCGGGGGGTTGGAGACCCAGTACTTC,CASSFSGGLETQYF
TRBJ1-6,TRBV2,once,-,TGTGCCAGCAATCCACCACAGGGCATCAATTCACCCCTCCACTTT,CASNPPQGINSPLHF
TRBJ2-5,TRBV14,-,-,TGTGCCAGCAGCCAATCAAAGACCCAGTACTTC,CASSQSKTQYF
TRBJ2-5,TRBV6-2/TRBV6-3,-,TRBD1,TGTGCCAGCAGCCGACAGGGGGAGCAAGAGACCCAGTACTTC,CASSRQGEQETQYF
TRBJ2-3,TRBV27,-,-,TGTGCCAGCAGTTTAAGTGCAGGGATTGGCGCAGATACGCAGTATTTT,CASSLSAGIGADTQYF
TRBJ2-2,TRBV12-3/TRBV12-4,-,TRBD2,TGTGCCAGCAGCCTAGCGGGGTCCGGGGAGCTGTTTTTT,CASSLAGSGELFF
TRBJ2-7,TRBV4-1,-,TRBD1,TGCGCCAGCAGCCAAGCTTTCGGGACAGGCTCCTACGAGCAGTACTTC,CASSQAFGTGSYEQYF
TRBJ2-1,TRBV11-1,-,TRBD2,TGTGCCAGCAGCTTAGCTGGTCGCGGGGGGGCCTATGAGCAGTTCTTC,CASSLAGRGGAYEQFF
TRBJ1-2,TRBV7-9,-,TRBD1,TGTGCCAGCAGCTTACGGGGACAGGGCCATGGCTACACCTTC,CASSLRGQGHGYTF
TRBJ1-5,TRBV5-1,-,-,TGCGCCAGCAGCGTGGATGGCAGGGGCGATCAGCCCCAGCATTTT,CASSVDGRGDQPQHF
TRBJ1-4,TRBV14,-,TRBD1,TGTGCCAGCAGCCAATTACAGGGGGCTCCTAATGAAAAACTGTTTTTT,CASSQLQGAPNEKLFF
TRBJ2-4,TRBV19,-,TRBD1,TGTGCCAGTAGTACCCCAGGACAGGCAAAAAACATTCAGTACTTC,CASSTPGQAKNIQYF
TRBJ1-1,TRBV7-2,-,-,TGTGCCAGCAGCGCCATGGGGAGCACTGAAGCTTTCTTT,CASSAMGSTEAFF
TRBJ1-2,TRBV5-1,-,-,TGCGCCAGCAGGAATGACGGAGGCTATGGCTACACCTTC,CASRNDGGYGYTF
TRBJ1-6,TRBV5-6,-,-,TGTGCCAGCAGCTTATGGGCAGGGCCCTCCAATTCACCCCTCCACTTT,CASSLWAGPSNSPLHF
TRBJ1-6,TRBV30,few,-,TGTGCCTGGAGCCCCGGGGTAGGGAATTCACCCCTCCACTTT,CAWSPGVGNSPLHF
TRBJ1-1,TRBV11-2,-,-,TGTGCCAGCAGCTTAGATCGGGGTAGTGAAGCTTTCTTT,CASSLDRGSEAFF
TRBJ2-1,TRBV11-2,-,TRBD1,TGTGCCAGCAGCTTCCTCAGGGGGCGTACGCGAAATGAGCAGTTCTTC,CASSFLRGRTRNEQFF
TRBJ1-5,TRBV12-3/TRBV12-4,-,-,TGTGCCAGCGTCCGGGACACTTATCAGCCCCAGCATTTT,CASVRDTYQPQHF